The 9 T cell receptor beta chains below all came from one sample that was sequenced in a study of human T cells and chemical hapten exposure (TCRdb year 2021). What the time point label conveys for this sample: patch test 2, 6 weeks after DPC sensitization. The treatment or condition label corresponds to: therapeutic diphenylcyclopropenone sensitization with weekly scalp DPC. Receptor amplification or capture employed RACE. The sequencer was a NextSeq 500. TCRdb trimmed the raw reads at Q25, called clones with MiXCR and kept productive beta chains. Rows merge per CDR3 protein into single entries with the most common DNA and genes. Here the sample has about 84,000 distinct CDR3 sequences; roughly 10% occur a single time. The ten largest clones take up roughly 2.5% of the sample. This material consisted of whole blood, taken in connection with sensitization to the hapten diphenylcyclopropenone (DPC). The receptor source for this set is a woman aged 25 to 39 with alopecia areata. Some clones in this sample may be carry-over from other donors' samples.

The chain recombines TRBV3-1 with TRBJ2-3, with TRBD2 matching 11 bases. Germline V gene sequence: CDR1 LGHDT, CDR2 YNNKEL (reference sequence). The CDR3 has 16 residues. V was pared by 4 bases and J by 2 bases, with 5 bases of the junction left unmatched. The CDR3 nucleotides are TGTGCCAGCAGCCCAAGACTAGCGGGATTCACAGATACGCAGTATTTT. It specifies CASSPRLAGFTDTQYF.

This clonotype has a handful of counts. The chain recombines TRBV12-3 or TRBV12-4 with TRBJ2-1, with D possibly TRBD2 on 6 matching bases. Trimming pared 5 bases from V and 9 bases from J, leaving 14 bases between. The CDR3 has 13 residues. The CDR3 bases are TGTGCCAGCAGTCCCTATAGCGGAAGTGAGCAGTTCTTC. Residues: CASSPYSGSEQFF.

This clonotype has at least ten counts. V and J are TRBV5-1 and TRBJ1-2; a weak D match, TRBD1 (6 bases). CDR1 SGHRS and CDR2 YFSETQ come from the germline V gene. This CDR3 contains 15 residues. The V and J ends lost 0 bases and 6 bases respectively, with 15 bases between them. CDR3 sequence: CASSLDSGAVDGYTF. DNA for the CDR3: TGCGCCAGCAGCTTGGATTCGGGGGCGGTGGATGGCTACACCTTC.

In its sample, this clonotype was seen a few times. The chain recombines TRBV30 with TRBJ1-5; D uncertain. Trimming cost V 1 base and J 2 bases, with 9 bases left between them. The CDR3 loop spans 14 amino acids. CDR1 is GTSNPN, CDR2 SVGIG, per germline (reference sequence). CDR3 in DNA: TGTGCCTGGAGTGGCCAGGTGGGCAATCAGCCCCAGCATTTT. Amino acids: CAWSGQVGNQPQHF.

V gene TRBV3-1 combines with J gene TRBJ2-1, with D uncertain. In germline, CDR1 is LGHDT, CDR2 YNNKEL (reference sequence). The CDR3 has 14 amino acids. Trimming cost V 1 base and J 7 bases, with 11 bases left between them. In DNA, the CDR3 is TGTGCCAGCAGCCAAGGATGGGTGGGGAATGAGCAGTTCTTC. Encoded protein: CASSQGWVGNEQFF.

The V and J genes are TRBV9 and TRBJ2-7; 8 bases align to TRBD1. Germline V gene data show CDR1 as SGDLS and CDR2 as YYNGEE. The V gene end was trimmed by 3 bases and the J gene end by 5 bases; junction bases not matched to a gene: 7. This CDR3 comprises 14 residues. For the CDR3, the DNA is TGTGCCAGCAGCGCTCCGGACAGGGACGACGAGCAGTACTTC. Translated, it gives CASSAPDRDDEQYF.

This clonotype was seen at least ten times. The CDR3 here is CASSNYGYTF. Written as DNA, the CDR3 is TGTGCCAGCAGTAATTATGGCTACACCTTC. The J gene is TRBJ1-2, the V gene TRBV6-6; D unclear. Trimming stripped 5 bases from V and 5 bases from J, with 3 bases between. CDR1 and CDR2 (germline): MNHNY, SVGAGI (reference sequence). This CDR3 has 10 residues.

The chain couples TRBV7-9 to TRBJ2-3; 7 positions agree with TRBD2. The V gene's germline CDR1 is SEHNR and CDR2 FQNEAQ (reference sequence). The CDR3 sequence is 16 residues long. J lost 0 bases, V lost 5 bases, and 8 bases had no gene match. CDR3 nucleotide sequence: TGTGCCAGCAGCCCCAGAGCGGGGTCAAGCACAGATACGCAGTATTTT. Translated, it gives CASSPRAGSSTDTQYF.

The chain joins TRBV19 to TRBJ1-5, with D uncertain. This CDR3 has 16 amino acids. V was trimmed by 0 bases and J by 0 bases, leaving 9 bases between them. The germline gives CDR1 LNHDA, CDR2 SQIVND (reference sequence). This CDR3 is CASSIEGLYSNQPQHF. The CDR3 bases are TGTGCCAGTAGTATAGAAGGGTTATATAGCAATCAGCCCCAGCATTTT. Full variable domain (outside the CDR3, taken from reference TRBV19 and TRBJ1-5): DGGITQSPKYLFRKEGQNVTLSCEQNLNHDAMYWYRQDPGQGLRLIYYSQIVNDFQKGDIAEGYSVSREKKESFPLTVTSAQKNPTAFYLCASSIEGLYSNQPQHFGDGTRLSIL.